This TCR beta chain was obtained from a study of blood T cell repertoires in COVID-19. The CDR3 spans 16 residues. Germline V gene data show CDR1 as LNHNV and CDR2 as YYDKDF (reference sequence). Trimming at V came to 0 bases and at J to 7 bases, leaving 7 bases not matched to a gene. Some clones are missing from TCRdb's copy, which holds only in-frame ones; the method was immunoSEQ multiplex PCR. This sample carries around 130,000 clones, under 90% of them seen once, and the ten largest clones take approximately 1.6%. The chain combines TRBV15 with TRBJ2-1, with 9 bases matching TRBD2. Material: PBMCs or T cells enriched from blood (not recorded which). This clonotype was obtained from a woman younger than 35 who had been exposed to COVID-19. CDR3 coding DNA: TGTGCCACCAGCAGAGATCACGTCCTAGCGGGGAATGAGCAGTTCTTC. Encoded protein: CATSRDHVLAGNEQFF. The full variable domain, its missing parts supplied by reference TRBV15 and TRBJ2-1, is DAMVIQNPRYQVTQFGKPVTLSCSQTLNHNVMYWYQQKSSQAPKLLFHYYDKDFNNEADTPDNFQSRRPNTSFCFLDIRSPGLGDTAMYLCATSRDHVLAGNEQFFGPGTRLTVL.